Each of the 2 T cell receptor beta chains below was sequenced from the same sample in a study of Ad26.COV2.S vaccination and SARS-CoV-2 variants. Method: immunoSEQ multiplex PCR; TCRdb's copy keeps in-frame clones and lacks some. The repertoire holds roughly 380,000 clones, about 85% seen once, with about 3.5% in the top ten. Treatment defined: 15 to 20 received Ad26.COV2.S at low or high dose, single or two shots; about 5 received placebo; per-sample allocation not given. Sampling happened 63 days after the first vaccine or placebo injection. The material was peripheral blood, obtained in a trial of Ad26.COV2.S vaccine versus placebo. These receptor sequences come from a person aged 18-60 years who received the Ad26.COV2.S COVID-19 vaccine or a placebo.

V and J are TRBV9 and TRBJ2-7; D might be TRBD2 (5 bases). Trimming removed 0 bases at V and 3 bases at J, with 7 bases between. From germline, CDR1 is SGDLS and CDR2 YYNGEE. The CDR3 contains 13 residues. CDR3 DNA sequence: TGTGCCAGCAGCGTAGCGGCGGGCTACGAGCAGTACTTC. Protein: CASSVAAGYEQYF.

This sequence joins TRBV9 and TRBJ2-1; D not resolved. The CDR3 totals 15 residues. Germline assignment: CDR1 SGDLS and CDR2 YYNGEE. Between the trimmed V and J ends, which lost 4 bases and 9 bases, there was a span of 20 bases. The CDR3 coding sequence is TGTGCCAGCAGCCCCCAAGCTCCCCTCAAAGGTGAGCAGTTCTTC. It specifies CASSPQAPLKGEQFF.